This T cell receptor beta chain was obtained from a study of spatial heterogeneity in lung cancer. Described time point: blood at routine non-recurrence follow-up after resection. Whole RNA, which was extracted from tumor, nontumor lung tissue or frozen PBMC, was sequenced without any cell sorting. The CDR3 has 19 residues. Trimming removed 3 bases from V and 2 bases from J; junction bases left unmatched: 22. Germline lookup yields CDR1 GTSNPN and CDR2 SVGIG (reference sequence). One entry per CDR3 protein results from TCRdb running MiXCR on the 5' RACE reads. This table holds roughly 72,000 distinct CDR3 sequences, around 8.9% found once.

The receptor's source is a female donor with early-stage non-small cell lung cancer. This chain connects TRBV30 to TRBJ2-7; TRBD1 matches at 7 bases. Material: PBMCs, obtained at follow-up. Here the CDR3 reads CAWSQPMGQSTSSTYEQYF. For the CDR3, the DNA is TGTGCCTGGAGCCAGCCTATGGGACAGTCCACATCATCAACCTACGAGCAGTACTTC.